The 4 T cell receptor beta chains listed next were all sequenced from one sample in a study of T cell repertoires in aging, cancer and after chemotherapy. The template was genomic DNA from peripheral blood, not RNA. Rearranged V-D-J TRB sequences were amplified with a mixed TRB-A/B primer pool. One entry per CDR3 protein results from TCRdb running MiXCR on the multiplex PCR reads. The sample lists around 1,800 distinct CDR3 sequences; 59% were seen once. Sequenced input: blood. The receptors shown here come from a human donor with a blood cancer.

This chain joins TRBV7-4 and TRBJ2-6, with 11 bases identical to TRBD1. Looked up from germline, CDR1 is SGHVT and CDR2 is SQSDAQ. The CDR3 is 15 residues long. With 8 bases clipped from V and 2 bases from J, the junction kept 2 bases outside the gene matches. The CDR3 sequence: CASGQGATGANVLTF. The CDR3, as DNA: TGTGCCAGCGGACAGGGGGCGACTGGGGCCAACGTCCTGACTTTC.

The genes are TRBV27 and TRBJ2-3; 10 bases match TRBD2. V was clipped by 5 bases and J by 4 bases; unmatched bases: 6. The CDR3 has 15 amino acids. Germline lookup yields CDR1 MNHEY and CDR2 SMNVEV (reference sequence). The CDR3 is CASSELAGVSDTQYF. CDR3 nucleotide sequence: TGTGCCAGCAGTGAGCTAGCGGGAGTCTCAGATACGCAGTATTTT.

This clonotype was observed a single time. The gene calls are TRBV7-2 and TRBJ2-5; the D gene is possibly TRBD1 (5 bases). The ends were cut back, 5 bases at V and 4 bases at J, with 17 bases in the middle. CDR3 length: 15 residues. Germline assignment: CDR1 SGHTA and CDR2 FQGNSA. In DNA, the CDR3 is TGTGCCAGCAGCCCCCGTACGATCCAGGGAGAGACCCAGTACTTC. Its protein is CASSPRTIQGETQYF.

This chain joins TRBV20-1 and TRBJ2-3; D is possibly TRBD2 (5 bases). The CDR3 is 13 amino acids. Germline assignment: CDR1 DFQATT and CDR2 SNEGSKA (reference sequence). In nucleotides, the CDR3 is TGCAGCGCGACCGGGATGCAAGGAGATACGCAGTATTTT. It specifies CSATGMQGDTQYF.